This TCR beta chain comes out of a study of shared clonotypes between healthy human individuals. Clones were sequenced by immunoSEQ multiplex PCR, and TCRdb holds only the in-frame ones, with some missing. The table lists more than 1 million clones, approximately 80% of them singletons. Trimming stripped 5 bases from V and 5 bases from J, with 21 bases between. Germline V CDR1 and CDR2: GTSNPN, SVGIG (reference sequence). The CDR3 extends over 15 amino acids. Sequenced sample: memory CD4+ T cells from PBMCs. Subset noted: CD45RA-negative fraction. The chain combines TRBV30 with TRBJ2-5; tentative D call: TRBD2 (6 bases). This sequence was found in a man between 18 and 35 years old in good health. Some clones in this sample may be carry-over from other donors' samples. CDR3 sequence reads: CAWVLPVGGWETQYF. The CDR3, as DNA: TGTGCCTGGGTACTCCCGGTGGGGGGTTGGGAGACCCAGTACTTC.